This T cell receptor (beta chain) comes out of a study of cytomegalovirus exposure and HLA in healthy donors (dated by TCRdb to 2017 to 2019). Background on the whole study: An earlier analysis of 550 to 700 of the donors reported 250 to 350 Gb of sequence data and some 120 million unique TCR beta sequences from 150 million to 200 million T cells. An early release that covered some 640 HLA-typed donors contained 300 to 350 gigabases of sequencing data and around 80 million unique TCR sequences. Among the roughly 390 genotyped donors, around 81% belonged to the genetic ancestry cluster associated with self-reported Caucasian donors. The study was designed to test whether signatures of past pathogen exposure could be identified by cataloging public T cell receptors. The study used immunosequencing to profile the T cell repertoires of around 600 subjects and linked those repertoires to cytomegalovirus serostatus. A separate validation cohort of some 130 different subjects was used in addition to the 666-subject first cohort. To predict cytomegalovirus infection status, the study brought together high-throughput TCR immunosequencing, statistical association of individual TCRs with disease status, and machine learning. A later analysis re-examined previously published TCR beta repertoires from more than 650 donors and added high-resolution HLA genotyping to investigate patterns of TCR occurrence. Rather than drawing on any new phenotypic data, the later analysis identified candidate immune exposures from TCR beta sequences and the way those sequences occurred across donors. In an earlier analysis of 587 of the donors, high-throughput TCR beta sequencing was used to judge whether each TCR beta V gene segment behaved as functional or pseudogenic. Donor age, sex, ethnicity and CMV serostatus were compiled alongside the repertoire data. A later genetic analysis used genome-wide SNP genotypes for about 60% of the roughly 670 donors, treating that subset as a discovery cohort. Every repertoire in the discovery cohort had been generated on one and the same sequencing platform. Both class I and class II loci were covered by HLA typing, at four-digit resolution. Typing coverage varied by locus: 629-630 donors for A, B, C, DRB1 and DQB1; 500 to 550 for DQA1; about 570 for DPA1; fewer than 480 for DPB1. Roughly five DR-DQ haplotypes were treated as single units for association and clustering because of strong linkage in the cohort. Across 398 genotyped donors of the cohort, an average of roughly 250,000 unique TCR beta nucleotide sequences per donor were sequenced, and approximately 17% of those sequences were non-productive.

Libraries came from the immunoSEQ multiplex PCR assay. A mixture of 60 forward primers for TCR Vbeta segments and 13 reverse primers for TCR Jbeta segments was used in the multiplex PCR. A multiplex PCR assay on genomic DNA amplified the CDR3 region of rearranged TCR beta genes. The amplified TCR beta libraries were sequenced on the Illumina HiSeq System as 87-base-pair reads. The authors' analysis ran thus. A later analysis counted tens of millions of unique TCR beta chains across the 550 to 750 repertoires, and around 9.9 million of these chains were shared by at least two donors. Raw reads were error-corrected and collapsed into unique sequences by a nearest-neighbor algorithm in which closely related sequences were merged to remove PCR and sequencing errors. Alignment of CDR3 sequences to IMGT reference sequences was used to assign V, D and J gene segments. Each retained sequence needed at least a six-nucleotide match to both a V gene segment and a J gene segment. Rearrangements were classified as productive when the CDR3 lacked stop codons and remained in frame with V and J, and all other rearrangements were classified as non-productive. Following IMGT convention, CDR3 was defined as the stretch from the second conserved V-encoded cysteine up to the conserved J-encoded phenylalanine. The earlier analysis of fewer than 700 of the donors excluded sequences that lacked an unambiguous match to a single V gene segment. An earlier analysis of almost 600 of the donors classified V segments as functional when productive rearrangements were above 56.7% and as segregating when the standard deviation between donors was above 5%. A statistical classification framework was developed to diagnose cytomegalovirus status using the catalog of TCR beta chain sequences. V and J gene assignment, in a later analysis, came from comparing TCR nucleotide sequences with IMGT/GENE-DB human TR gene sequences. The TCRdist pipeline was used in a later analysis to assign CDR3 sequences and most-parsimonious VDJ recombination scenarios. In a later analysis, each TCR beta chain was defined by its CDR3 amino acid sequence together with its V-gene family, and reads lacking a unique V-gene family were excluded. To address suspected cross-contamination and a sequencing artifact, a later analysis removed 592 highly shared, low-generation-probability nucleotide sequences. In a later analysis, a clonal expansion index for each public chain was calculated from normalized within-repertoire ranks of inferred template counts. A later analysis computed generation probabilities with a VDJ recombination model fitted to out-of-frame rearrangements, and checked the results against IGoR. A later analysis scored TCR-TCR, TCR-HLA and TCR-CMV co-occurrence with hypergeometric tests, applying a repertoire-size bias correction to TCR pairs. A later analysis estimated false discovery rates by permuting HLA or CMV assignments 20 times. In a later analysis, co-occurring TCRs were grouped using DBSCAN, with TCRdist sequence similarity added in when clustering inside HLA-allele-positive subsets. Repertoires with fewer than 30,000 or more than 120,000 public chains, plus five repertoires with anomalous nucleotide sharing, were excluded from co-occurrence clustering. TCRdb took this table from immuneACCESS and kept in-frame rearrangements with V and J called. Such tables lack part of the clones; where checked against another copy, unresolved V genes explain under half of the gap, and the rest is unexplained. V, J and clone size are taken as reported in that table, and D and trimming were inferred from the DNA itself. Within this sample are roughly 130,000 clones, with 70% to 85% of them counted one time only. The ten largest clonotypes hold 1.5% to 2% of the sample.

The investigation overall reported the following: Most TCR sequences were observed very rarely across donors, whereas some public TCRs were present in many individuals. According to a later analysis, most CMV-associated TCR beta chains appeared to be HLA-restricted, and the HLA associations seemed to be driven largely by CMV exposure. A later genetic analysis associated a missense DCLRE1C variant with V-gene and J-gene trimming of TCR beta chains, and an independent cohort replicated the association. When HLA alleles, especially DR and DQ, strongly co-occurred, TCR associations were difficult to assign to individual alleles. Several of the top co-occurrence clusters appeared to be linked to parvovirus B19, influenza, CMV and Epstein-Barr virus, according to a later analysis. The study gave a list of under 200 TCR beta chains associated with cytomegalovirus. Some IMGT-functional V segments, including TRBV6-2 and TRBV6-3, could not be told apart with the 87-base-pair reads, so those segments were excluded. According to a later genetic analysis, donors in an Asian-associated ancestry cluster had fewer N-insertions in productive TCRs than the approximately 630-donor mean. In a later analysis, TCR association rates were found to vary across HLA loci, with the most associated TCRs seen for DRB1 alleles and the fewest for HLA-C alleles. The only immune exposure information available for the cohort was CMV serostatus. Presence/absence analyses assumed roughly uniform sequencing depth across donors, an assumption that may not hold. In an earlier analysis of roughly 560 of the donors, most TCR beta V segments were observed in productive rearrangements about 87% or about 30% of the time, broadly matching IMGT annotations. The authors suggested that the approach could potentially be extended to other disease states and immunological phenotypes. The cohort was sequenced for TCR beta chains only, and without alpha or paired-chain data the features that could be detected were limited. In a later analysis, HLA-associated TCR beta chains showed more clonal expansion and lower generation probabilities than non-associated chains that were equally common. A group of highly shared sequence variants was considered likely to be a technical artifact of the sequencing pipeline. In both the original and validation cohorts, the classifier was reported to diagnose cytomegalovirus status with high specificity and sensitivity. A later analysis associated about 17,000 TCR beta sequences with specific HLA alleles at a false discovery rate of 0.05. A further reported finding was that TCR beta sequences accurately predicted the HLA-A and HLA-B alleles for most subjects in the first cohort. The earlier analysis of around 600 of the donors excluded 15 to 20 rarely observed V segments, including chromosome 9 orphons, because counts were too low. Because HLA typing was unavailable for some donors at each locus, only the typed subset was used in association tests. Linkage disequilibrium might explain the correlated functional status among segregating V segments, but an unknown experimental factor could not be ruled out. In vitro tests confirmed that a few of the cytomegalovirus-associated TCR beta chains recognize cytomegalovirus antigens.

Measured from the cysteine to the phenylalanine, the CDR3 is 17 residues long. Kept here is only the CDR3 DNA, which spans 51 bases and is read in frame from base 1. Based on the germline V gene, the CDR1 and CDR2 sequences are MGHRA and YSYEKL. To note about this clone: It has no known antigen specificity. The junction departs from the called germline gene at one end, perhaps through a read error.

In total, roughly 670 healthy bone marrow donors made up the cohort. At the time of sampling, all cohort members were nominally healthy, though unrecorded immune exposures were likely present. The donor was CMV seronegative and belonged to the group of around 350 seronegative cohort members. A peripheral blood sample was provided by each donor, and peripheral blood mononuclear cells were used for TCR beta sequencing. Genomic DNA was extracted from the blood cell samples with the Qiagen DNeasy Blood Extraction Kit. Recombination linked TRBV4-1 to TRBJ2-2; TRBD1 fits 7 bases in the junction. The specimen was PBMCs. This TCR came from a boy between 10 and 17 years old in good health and CMV-seronegative. In nucleotides, the sequence is TGCACCAGCAGCCAAGATACCGGGACAGCGAACACCGGGGAGCTGTTTTTT. This codes for CTSSQDTGTANTGELFF.